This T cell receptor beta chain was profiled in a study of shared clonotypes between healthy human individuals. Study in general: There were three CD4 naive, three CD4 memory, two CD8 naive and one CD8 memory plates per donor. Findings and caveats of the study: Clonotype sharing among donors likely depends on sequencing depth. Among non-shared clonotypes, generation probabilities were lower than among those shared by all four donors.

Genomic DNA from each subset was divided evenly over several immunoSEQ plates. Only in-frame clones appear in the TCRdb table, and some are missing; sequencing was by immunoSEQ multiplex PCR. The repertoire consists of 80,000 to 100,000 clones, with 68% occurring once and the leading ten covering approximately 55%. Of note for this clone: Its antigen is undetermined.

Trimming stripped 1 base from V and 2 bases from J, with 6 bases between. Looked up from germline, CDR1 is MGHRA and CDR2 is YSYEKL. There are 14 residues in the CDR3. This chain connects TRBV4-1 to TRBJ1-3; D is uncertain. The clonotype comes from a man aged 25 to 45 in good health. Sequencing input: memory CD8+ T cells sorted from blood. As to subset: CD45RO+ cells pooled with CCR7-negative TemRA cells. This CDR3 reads CASSQVGPGNTIYF. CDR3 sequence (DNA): TGCGCCAGCAGCCAAGTCGGCCCTGGAAACACCATATATTTT.